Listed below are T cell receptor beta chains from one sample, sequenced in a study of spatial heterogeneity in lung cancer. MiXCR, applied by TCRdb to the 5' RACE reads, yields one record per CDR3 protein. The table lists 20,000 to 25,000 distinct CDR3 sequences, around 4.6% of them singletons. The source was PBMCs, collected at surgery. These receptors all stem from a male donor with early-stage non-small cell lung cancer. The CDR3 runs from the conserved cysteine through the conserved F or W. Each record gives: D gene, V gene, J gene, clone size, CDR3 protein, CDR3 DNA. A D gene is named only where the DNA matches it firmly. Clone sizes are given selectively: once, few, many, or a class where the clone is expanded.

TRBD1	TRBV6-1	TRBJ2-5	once	CASRGQGTNQETQYF	TGTGCCAGCAGGGGACAGGGTACCAATCAAGAGACCCAGTACTTC
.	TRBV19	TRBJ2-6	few	CASTYGTGSSGANVLTF	TGTGCCAGTACCTACGGGACGGGATCGAGTGGGGCCAACGTCCTGACTTTC
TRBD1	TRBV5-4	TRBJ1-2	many	CASSPGQGSAGYTF	TGTGCCAGCAGTCCGGGACAGGGATCTGCTGGCTACACCTTC
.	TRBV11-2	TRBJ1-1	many	CASSLNPGVMNTEAFF	TGTGCCAGCAGCCTAAACCCAGGGGTCATGAACACTGAAGCTTTCTTT
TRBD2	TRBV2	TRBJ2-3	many	CATLGLAGRTDTQYF	TGTGCCACCCTAGGACTAGCGGGACGCACAGATACGCAGTATTTT
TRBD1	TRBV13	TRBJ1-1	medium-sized	CASSSRQGTEAFF	TGTGCCAGCAGCTCCCGACAGGGTACTGAAGCTTTCTTT
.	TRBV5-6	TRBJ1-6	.	CASSAGEHNSPLHF	TGTGCCAGCAGCGCGGGAGAGCATAATTCACCCCTCCACTTT
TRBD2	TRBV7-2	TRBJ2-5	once	CASGTSGGNQETQYF	TGTGCCAGCGGGACTAGCGGGGGGAACCAAGAGACCCAGTACTTC
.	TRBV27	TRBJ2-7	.	CASSGGGREQYF	TGTGCCAGCAGTGGGGGGGGGCGAGAGCAGTACTTC
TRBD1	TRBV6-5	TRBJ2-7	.	CASSHPGQGVHEQYF	TGTGCCAGCAGTCACCCGGGACAGGGAGTCCACGAGCAGTACTTC
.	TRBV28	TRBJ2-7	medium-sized	CASSSSFHEQYF	TGTGCCAGCAGTTCCAGTTTCCACGAGCAGTACTTC
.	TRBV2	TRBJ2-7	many	CAGSGDTYEQYF	TGTGCCGGCTCAGGGGACACCTACGAGCAGTACTTC
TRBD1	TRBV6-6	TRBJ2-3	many	CASSYVRDRGRRIGYF	TGTGCCAGCAGTTACGTCCGGGACAGGGGGAGGAGGATCGGGTATTTT
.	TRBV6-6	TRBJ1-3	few	CASSYGVSGNTIYF	TGTGCCAGCAGTTACGGGGTTTCGGGAAACACCATATATTTT
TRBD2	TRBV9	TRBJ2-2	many	CASSVTSGRAGELFF	TGTGCCAGCAGCGTGACTAGCGGGAGGGCCGGGGAGCTGTTTTTT
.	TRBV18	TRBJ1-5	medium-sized	CASSPRTPQGDQPQHF	TGTGCCAGCTCACCAAGGACACCCCAAGGGGATCAGCCCCAGCATTTT
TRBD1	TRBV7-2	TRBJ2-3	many	CASSQSTGTGLDTQYF	TGTGCCAGCAGCCAATCAACCGGGACAGGCTTGGATACGCAGTATTTT
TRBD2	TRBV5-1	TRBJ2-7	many	CASSPTSGVREQYF	TGCGCCAGCAGCCCCACTAGCGGAGTAAGGGAGCAGTACTTC
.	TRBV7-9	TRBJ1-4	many	CASSLATNEKLFF	TGTGCCAGCAGCTTAGCAACTAATGAAAAACTGTTTTTT
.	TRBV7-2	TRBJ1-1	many	CASSSSLNTEAFF	TGTGCCAGCAGCTCCTCTTTGAACACTGAAGCTTTCTTT
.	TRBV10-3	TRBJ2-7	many	CATEAQGTSGEQYF	TGTGCGACTGAGGCCCAGGGAACTTCGGGCGAGCAGTACTTC
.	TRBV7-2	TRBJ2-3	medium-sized	CASSSNRAPSTDTQYF	TGTGCCAGCAGCTCAAACAGGGCGCCTAGCACAGATACGCAGTATTTT
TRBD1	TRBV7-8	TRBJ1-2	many	CASSNDRGYGYTF	TGTGCCAGCAGCAATGACAGGGGGTATGGCTACACCTTC
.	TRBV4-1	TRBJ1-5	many	CASSQETLGLFSNQPQHF	TGCGCCAGCAGCCAAGAAACCCTCGGCCTATTTAGCAATCAGCCCCAGCATTTT
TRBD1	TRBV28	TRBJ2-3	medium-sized	CASRDGQGWTDTQYF	TGTGCCAGCAGGGACGGACAGGGGTGGACAGATACGCAGTATTTT
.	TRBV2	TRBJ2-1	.	CASSENGRVNNEQFF	TGTGCCAGCAGTGAAAACGGGCGGGTTAACAATGAGCAGTTCTTC
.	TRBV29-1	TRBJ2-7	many	CSAAGQSNSYEQYF	TGCAGCGCCGCCGGACAGAGCAACTCCTACGAGCAGTACTTC
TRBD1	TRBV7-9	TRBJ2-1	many	CASRITGDPSYNEQFF	TGTGCCAGCAGAATCACAGGGGACCCTTCCTACAATGAGCAGTTCTTC
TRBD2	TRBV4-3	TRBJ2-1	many	CASSQGLAGAHEQFF	TGCGCCAGCAGCCAGGGACTAGCGGGAGCCCATGAGCAGTTCTTC
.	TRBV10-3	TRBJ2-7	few	CAISESGAGSYEQYF	TGTGCCATCAGTGAGTCAGGAGCGGGTTCCTACGAGCAGTACTTC
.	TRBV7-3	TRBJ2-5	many	CASSLTYSPGMTQYF	TGTGCCAGCAGCTTAACGTATAGCCCTGGGATGACCCAGTACTTC
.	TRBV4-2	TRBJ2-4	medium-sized	CASSHTGTYKNIQYF	TGTGCCAGCAGCCATACCGGGACATACAAAAACATTCAGTACTTC
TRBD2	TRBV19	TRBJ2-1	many	CANLPGLAGGPSYNEQFF	TGTGCCAACCTACCGGGACTAGCGGGGGGGCCGTCCTACAATGAGCAGTTCTTC
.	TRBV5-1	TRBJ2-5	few	CASSFGTGKETQYF	TGCGCCAGCAGCTTCGGGACTGGAAAAGAGACCCAGTACTTC
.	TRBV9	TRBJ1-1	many	CASTQDTNTEAFF	TGTGCCAGCACCCAGGATACGAACACTGAAGCTTTCTTT
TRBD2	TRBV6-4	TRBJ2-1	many	CASSDSASGNYNEQFF	TGTGCCAGCAGTGACTCTGCTAGCGGAAACTACAATGAGCAGTTCTTC
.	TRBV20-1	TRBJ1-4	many	CSAREPRGRRHEKLFF	TGCAGTGCTAGAGAGCCTCGCGGCAGGCGTCATGAAAAACTGTTTTTT
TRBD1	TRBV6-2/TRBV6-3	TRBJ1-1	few	CASSAGTGRRNTEAFF	TGTGCCAGCAGTGCCGGGACAGGGAGGAGGAACACTGAAGCTTTCTTT
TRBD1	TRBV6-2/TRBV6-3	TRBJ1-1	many	CASSYSLVTGITEAFF	TGTGCCAGCAGTTACTCCCTAGTGACAGGGATCACTGAAGCTTTCTTT